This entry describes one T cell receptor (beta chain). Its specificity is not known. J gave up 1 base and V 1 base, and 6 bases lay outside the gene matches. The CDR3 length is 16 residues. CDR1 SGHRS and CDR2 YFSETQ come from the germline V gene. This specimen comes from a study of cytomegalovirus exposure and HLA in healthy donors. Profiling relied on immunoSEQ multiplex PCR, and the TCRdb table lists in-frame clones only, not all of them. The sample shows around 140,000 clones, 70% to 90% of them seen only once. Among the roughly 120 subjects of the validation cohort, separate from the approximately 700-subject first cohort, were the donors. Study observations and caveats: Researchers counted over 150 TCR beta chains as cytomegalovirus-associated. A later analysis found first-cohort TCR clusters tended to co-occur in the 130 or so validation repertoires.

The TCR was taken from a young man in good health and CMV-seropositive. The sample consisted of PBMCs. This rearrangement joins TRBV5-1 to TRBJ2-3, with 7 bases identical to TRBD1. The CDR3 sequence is CASSLNPGQGTDTQYF. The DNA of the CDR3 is TGCGCCAGCAGCTTGAACCCTGGACAGGGCACAGATACGCAGTATTTT.